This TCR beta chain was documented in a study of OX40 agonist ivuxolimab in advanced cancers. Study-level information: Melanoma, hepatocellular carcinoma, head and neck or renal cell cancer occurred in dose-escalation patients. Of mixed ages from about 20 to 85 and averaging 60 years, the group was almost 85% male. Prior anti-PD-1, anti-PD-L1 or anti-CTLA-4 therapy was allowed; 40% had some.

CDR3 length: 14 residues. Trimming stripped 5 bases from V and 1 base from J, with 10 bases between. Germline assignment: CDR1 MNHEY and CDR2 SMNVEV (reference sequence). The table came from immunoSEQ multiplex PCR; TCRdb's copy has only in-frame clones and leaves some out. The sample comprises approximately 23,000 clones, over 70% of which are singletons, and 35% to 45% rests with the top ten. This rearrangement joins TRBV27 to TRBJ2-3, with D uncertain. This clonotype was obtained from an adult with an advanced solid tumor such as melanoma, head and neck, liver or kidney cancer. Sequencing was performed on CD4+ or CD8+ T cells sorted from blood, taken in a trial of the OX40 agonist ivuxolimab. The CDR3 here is CASSSQLGTDTQYF. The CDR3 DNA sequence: TGTGCCAGCAGTAGTCAGCTGGGCACAGATACGCAGTATTTT.